Following are 26 T cell receptor beta chains from one sample sequenced in a study of radiotherapy plus CTLA-4 blockade in lung cancer (dated by TCRdb to between 2018 and 2020). Libraries were made using the immunoSEQ multiplex PCR assay. Here the immuneACCESS table is served through TCRdb, limited to in-frame sequences with V and J called. Missing clones are a known gap in these copies; in checked studies unresolved V genes cover under half, and the rest lacks a known reason. This sample lists about 98,000 clones; 85% to 90% were detected once. The top ten hold 4.5% to 6% of the sample. Sequencing was performed on peripheral blood, taken from a patient treated with radiotherapy plus ipilimumab. Source of these receptors: a human donor with non-small cell lung cancer that progressed on radiotherapy plus ipilimumab.

The V call is TRBV5-1, the J call TRBJ2-1, with D unresolved. Germline-derived CDR1 and CDR2 are SGHRS and YFSETQ. V was cut by 4 bases and J by 7 bases, with 9 bases left in between. CDR3 length: 12 amino acids. This CDR3 reads CASSALGNEQFF. CDR3 coding DNA: TGCGCCAGCAGCGCACTCGGTAATGAGCAGTTCTTC. The full variable domain, in which reference TRBV5-1 and TRBJ2-1 provide the parts outside the CDR3, is KAGVTQTPRYLIKTRGQQVTLSCSPISGHRSVSWYQQTPGQGLQFLFEYFSETQRNKGNFPGRFSGRQFSNSRSEMNVSTLELGDSALYLCASSALGNEQFFGPGTRLTVL.

This chain joins TRBV11-3 and TRBJ2-7; either TRBD1 or TRBD2 may fit D (5 bases each). CDR1 SGHNT and CDR2 YENEEA come from the germline V gene. The CDR3 is 16 residues long. Trimming stripped 5 bases from V and 1 base from J, with 18 bases between. DNA for the CDR3: TGTGCCAGCAGCAGAGGGACCCTCGACCGGTCCTACGAGCAGTACTTC. Translating it yields CASSRGTLDRSYEQYF.

This chain uses TRBV5-1 with TRBJ1-2; 7 bases line up with TRBD1. The CDR3 extends over 13 amino acids. J lost 7 bases, V lost 2 bases, and 5 bases had no gene match. Per the germline V gene, CDR1 is SGHRS and CDR2 is YFSETQ. For the CDR3, the DNA is TGCGCCAGCAGCTTCCGACAGGGTTCTGGCTACACCTTC. The encoded protein is CASSFRQGSGYTF.

This rearrangement joins TRBV5-1 to TRBJ2-7; D gene unclear. Trimming took 2 bases from V and 2 from J, leaving 11 bases between them. CDR1 and CDR2 (germline): SGHRS, YFSETQ. The CDR3 sequence is 14 residues long. For the CDR3, the DNA is TGCGCCAGCAGCTTCTCCGTCGGCGCCTACGAGCAGTACTTC. Its protein product is CASSFSVGAYEQYF.

This clone appeared once. Sequence at one end of the junction differs from germline and may be a read error. The chain recombines TRBV11-1 with TRBJ2-2; 13 positions match TRBD2. Looked up from germline, CDR1 is SGHAT and CDR2 is FQDESV (reference sequence). The CDR3 loop spans 16 amino acids. The CDR3 nucleotides are TGTGCCAGCAGGTTAGGGACTAGCGGGACCCCCGGGGAGCTGTTTTTT. Protein product: CASRLGTSGTPGELFF.

V is TRBV5-1 and J is TRBJ2-4; D perhaps matches TRBD1 (5 bases). CDR3 length: 15 residues. Trimming removed 0 bases at V and 2 bases at J, with 9 bases between. Germline CDR1 reads SGHRS; CDR2 reads YFSETQ. The CDR3 DNA sequence: TGCGCCAGCAGCTTGGTGGCAGGGACCAAAAACATTCAGTACTTC. Protein: CASSLVAGTKNIQYF.

This chain connects TRBV5-4 to TRBJ2-2, with D perhaps TRBD2 (6 bases). This CDR3 is built from 16 residues. V was trimmed by 4 bases and J by 0 bases, leaving 13 bases between them. Germline CDR1 and CDR2: SGHNT and YYREEE (reference sequence). In nucleotides, the CDR3 is TGTGCCAGCAGCCGCCGTAGCGGCGCGAACACCGGGGAGCTGTTTTTT. Amino acids: CASSRRSGANTGELFF.

The V and J genes are TRBV7-6 and TRBJ2-5; TRBD2 agrees at 7 bases. The CDR3 spans 14 residues. V shed 6 bases, J shed 1 base, and the junction held 5 bases outside the gene matches. Germline CDR1 SGHVS, CDR2 FNYEAQ. The CDR3 coding sequence is TGTGCCAGCAGGGGGGGGACTGGCCAAGAGACCCAGTACTTC. Translation gives CASRGGTGQETQYF. The variable domain in full, completed from reference TRBV7-6 and TRBJ2-5, reads GAGVSQSPRYKVTKRGQDVALRCDPISGHVSLYWYRQALGQGPEFLTYFNYEAQQDKSGLPNDRFSAERPEGSISTLTIQRTEQRDSAMYRCASRGGTGQETQYFGPGTRLLVL.

The chain uses TRBV7-9 and TRBJ2-3, with unresolved D. In germline, CDR1 is SEHNR, CDR2 FQNEAQ (reference sequence). Trimming took off 5 bases at V and 2 bases at J, with 14 bases between the two ends. CDR3 length: 15 amino acids. The CDR3 bases are TGTGCCAGCAGCCCCCTCGTTGCCTTCACAGATACGCAGTATTTT. Translating it yields CASSPLVAFTDTQYF.

The V call is TRBV6-5, the J call TRBJ1-4; 7 nucleotides agree with TRBD1. Germline V gene lookup returns CDR1 MNHEY and CDR2 SVGAGI. There are 15 residues in the CDR3. V shed 7 bases and J 8 bases; nucleotides not matched to a gene: 13. In nucleotides, the CDR3 is TGTGCCAGCACGATCTCCCGGGACAGAGGCGAAAAACTGTTTTTT. Translation: CASTISRDRGEKLFF.

This clone was detected a few times. The V call is TRBV4-1, the J call TRBJ1-4; D is perhaps TRBD1 (5 bases). CDR1 and CDR2 (germline): MGHRA, YSYEKL. The CDR3 contains 15 residues. Trimming left V 4 bases short and J 7 bases short, with 16 bases between. The CDR3 nucleotides read TGCGCCAGCAGCCCCCCGGGAAAGGGGCCTGAAAAACTGTTTTTT. It codes for CASSPPGKGPEKLFF.

This clone has a single count. The rearrangement links TRBV9 to TRBJ2-5; 10 bases fit TRBD2. Germline V gives CDR1 SGDLS, CDR2 YYNGEE. The CDR3 runs to 16 residues. J lost 3 bases, V lost 0 bases, and 5 bases had no gene match. The CDR3 sequence: CASSVGLAGTKETQYF. In DNA form, the CDR3 reads TGTGCCAGCAGCGTAGGACTAGCGGGTACTAAAGAGACCCAGTACTTC.

The rearrangement uses TRBV11-1 and TRBJ2-6; TRBD1 or TRBD2 may be the D gene (5 bases each). Trimming left V 6 bases short and J 0 bases short, with 21 bases between. The germline gives CDR1 SGHAT, CDR2 FQDESV (reference sequence). This CDR3 is built from 19 residues. Here the CDR3 DNA reads TGTGCCAGCAGTTCCATAGATCCGGGACGGAGCTCTGGGGCCAACGTCCTGACTTTC. Its translation is CASSSIDPGRSSGANVLTF.

CDR3 protein: CASTSGGELFF. The CDR3 nucleotides read TGTGCCAGCACCTCAGGGGGGGAGCTGTTTTTT. This chain links TRBV6-5 with TRBJ2-2, with a possible D match to TRBD1 (5 bases). The V gene's germline CDR1 is MNHEY and CDR2 SVGAGI. Trimming left V 7 bases short and J 8 bases short, with 8 bases between. CDR3 length equals 11 residues.

This clone was observed a few times. This chain uses TRBV10-3 with TRBJ2-7; D gene unclear. The CDR3 has 11 residues. V shed 6 bases and J shed 0 bases, with 3 bases lying between them. CDR1 and CDR2 (germline): ENHRY, SYGVKD. CDR3 bases: TGTGCCATCAGGGACTCCTACGAGCAGTACTTC. Translated, it gives CAIRDSYEQYF.

This chain uses TRBV27 with TRBJ2-7; TRBD1 matches 7 bases. V dropped 1 base and J dropped 2; count of bases not matched to a gene: 8. Germline values: CDR1 MNHEY, CDR2 SMNVEV (reference sequence). This CDR3 has 16 amino acids. The CDR3 nucleotides are TGTGCCAGCAGTTTATTACCACAGGGGTCAACCTACGAGCAGTACTTC. Protein: CASSLLPQGSTYEQYF.

The V call is TRBV6-1, the J call TRBJ1-5; 11 positions match TRBD1. In germline, CDR1 is MNHNS, CDR2 SASEGT. The CDR3 totals 15 residues. The junction had 6 bases not matched to a gene; V was cut back by 5 bases and J by 6 bases. The CDR3 region is CASSSDRGRGQPQHF. The CDR3, as DNA: TGTGCCAGCAGTTCGGACAGGGGGCGGGGTCAGCCCCAGCATTTT.

The chain links TRBV27 to TRBJ2-7; D gene uncertain. Germline V lookup: CDR1 MNHEY, CDR2 SMNVEV (reference sequence). The ends were cut back, 5 bases at V and 0 bases at J, with 20 bases in the middle. The CDR3 is made up of 17 amino acids. CDR3 residues: CASSQTGKKQLSYEQYF. CDR3 coding DNA: TGTGCCAGCAGTCAAACCGGTAAAAAGCAACTCTCCTACGAGCAGTACTTC.

The chain links TRBV27 to TRBJ1-2; no firm D call. This CDR3 has 13 amino acids. Trimming took off 6 bases at V and 8 bases at J, with 16 bases between the two ends. The germline V gene has CDR1 MNHEY and CDR2 SMNVEV (reference sequence). The CDR3 sequence is CASRSPGPGGYTF. In nucleotides, the CDR3 is TGTGCCAGCAGGTCTCCGGGCCCCGGGGGCTACACCTTC.

The CDR3 DNA reads as TGTGCCAGTAGTATGTTGACTGAAGCTTTCTTT. Encoded protein: CASSMLTEAFF. The chain couples TRBV19 to TRBJ1-1; D is ambiguous. CDR3 length equals 11 residues. V was pared by 3 bases and J by 5 bases, with 4 bases between. Germline CDR1 is LNHDA and CDR2 is SQIVND (reference sequence).

Worth noting for this clone: The sample carries other DNA sequences with the same CDR3. The chain recombines TRBV9 with TRBJ2-3, with D hard to call. Germline V CDR1 and CDR2: SGDLS, YYNGEE. CDR3 length equals 12 residues. V lost 2 bases, J lost 0 bases, and 1 base lay in between. The CDR3 loop reads CASSVSTDTQYF. CDR3 coding DNA: TGTGCCAGCAGCGTCAGCACAGATACGCAGTATTTT.

This chain uses TRBV29-1 with TRBJ2-1, with D perhaps TRBD2 (6 bases). Trimming removed 3 bases from V and 2 bases from J, with 14 bases in between. CDR3 length: 15 amino acids. Germline assignment: CDR1 SQVTM and CDR2 ANQGSEA. DNA of the CDR3: TGCAGCGTTGACTGGAGGGAGGATCCCTACAATGAGCAGTTCTTC. Encoded protein: CSVDWREDPYNEQFF.

V gene TRBV4-2 combines with J gene TRBJ1-2; 8 bases map to TRBD1. Germline CDR1 and CDR2: LGHNA and YNFKEQ. This CDR3 is 17 amino acids long. J was trimmed by 7 bases and V by 1 base; bases with no gene match: 14. The CDR3 DNA is TGTGCCAGCAGCCAAGCAGATCCAGGACAGGGAGGTGGTGGCTACACCTTC. This sequence encodes CASSQADPGQGGGGYTF.

The chain combines TRBV6-1 with TRBJ2-3; 13 nucleotides agree with TRBD2. After removal of 0 bases from V and 0 bases from J, the junction contained 3 bases not matched to a gene. The length of the CDR3 is 18 residues. The V gene's germline CDR1 is MNHNS and CDR2 SASEGT. CDR3 DNA sequence: TGTGCCAGCAGTGAAGCTCCGGGACTAGCGGGAAGCACAGATACGCAGTATTTT. Translating gives CASSEAPGLAGSTDTQYF.

This chain uses TRBV5-5 with TRBJ2-7, with a weak D call TRBD2 (5 bases). Per germline, CDR1 SGHKS and CDR2 YYEKEE (reference sequence). Trimming cost V 4 bases and J 2 bases, with 16 bases left between them. The CDR3 contains 15 residues. Here the CDR3 reads CASSPIARSPYEQYF. The CDR3, as DNA: TGTGCCAGCAGCCCTATAGCGAGGAGCCCCTACGAGCAGTACTTC.

The gene calls are TRBV9 and TRBJ2-1; tentatively, D is TRBD2 (6 bases). V shed 2 bases and J shed 9 bases, with 12 bases lying between them. The length of the CDR3 is 13 residues. Per germline, CDR1 SGDLS and CDR2 YYNGEE. CDR3 sequence: CASSVLGRGEQFF. The CDR3 bases are TGTGCCAGCAGCGTGTTGGGGCGGGGTGAGCAGTTCTTC.